This T cell receptor (beta chain) was sequenced during a study of identical twins. A universal primer site arose from template switching, and cDNA bore unique molecular identifiers. MiXCR, run by TCRdb on the 5' RACE reads, gives a single entry per CDR3 protein. The sample has hundreds of thousands of distinct CDR3 sequences; approximately 9% are singletons. This clonotype was detected ten times or more. There are 15 residues in the CDR3. Trimming removed 3 bases from V and 6 bases from J, with 15 bases in between. Germline CDR1 SEHNR, CDR2 FQNEAQ (reference sequence). These data were also filed under a second study, of yellow fever vaccine responses in identical twins. Per that study: It has been reported that, in twins, the vaccine T cell response seemed partly convergent and partly personalized.

The chain employs TRBV7-9 and TRBJ2-1; maybe TRBD2 (7 bases). The specimen sequenced was PBMCs. The sequence was collected from a woman aged 18-29 years in good health. For the CDR3, the DNA is TGTGCCAGCAGCTTTGGTGGGGGGGCCGTCAATGAGCAGTTCTTC. This codes for CASSFGGGAVNEQFF.